A selection of T cell receptor beta chains follows, all from one sample in a study of Ad26.COV2.S vaccination and SARS-CoV-2 variants. Profiled with immunoSEQ multiplex PCR; TCRdb holds only in-frame clones, not every one. Here the sample spans about 390,000 clones, 92% being singletons. The specimen was peripheral blood, collected in a trial of Ad26.COV2.S vaccine versus placebo. These receptors came from a person between 18 and 65 years old who received the Ad26.COV2.S COVID-19 vaccine or a placebo. Both conserved end residues are part of each CDR3. A D gene is named only where the DNA matches it firmly. Only some rows state a clone size, as once, few, many or a class for expanded clones.

D gene: -
clone size: -
J gene: TRBJ2-5
CDR3 length: 14
V gene: TRBV5-1
CDR3 DNA: TGCGCCAGCAGCTCCGGACAGACTAAAGAGACCCAGTACTTC
CDR3 protein: CASSSGQTKETQYF

D gene: -
clone size: -
J gene: TRBJ1-2
CDR3 length: 15
V gene: TRBV30
CDR3 DNA: TGTGCCTGGATTCGGGCTGGGGGTACTAACTATGGCTACACCTTC
CDR3 protein: CAWIRAGGTNYGYTF

D gene: -
clone size: -
J gene: TRBJ1-1
CDR3 length: 14
V gene: TRBV18
CDR3 DNA: TGTGCCAGCTCAGTGGCAGGGGAGAACACTGAAGCTTTCTTT
CDR3 protein: CASSVAGENTEAFF

D gene: TRBD2
clone size: -
J gene: TRBJ2-3
CDR3 length: 16
V gene: TRBV6-5
CDR3 DNA: TGTGCCAGCAGTTACTGGGCTAGCGGGGGGGCAGATACGCAGTATTTT
CDR3 protein: CASSYWASGGADTQYF

D gene: -
clone size: -
J gene: TRBJ1-2
CDR3 length: 14
V gene: TRBV4-3
CDR3 DNA: TGCGCCAGCAGCCAAGAAGAACAGGCTACGGGCTACACCTTC
CDR3 protein: CASSQEEQATGYTF

D gene: -
clone size: -
J gene: TRBJ1-4
CDR3 length: 14
V gene: TRBV4-3
CDR3 DNA: TGCGCCAGCAGCCAAGATACTGGTTCGGAAAAACTGTTTTTT
CDR3 protein: CASSQDTGSEKLFF

D gene: -
clone size: -
J gene: TRBJ2-1
CDR3 length: 11
V gene: TRBV28
CDR3 DNA: TGTGCCACCATCCAGGGGGGAGGGCAGTTCTTC
CDR3 protein: CATIQGGGQFF

D gene: -
clone size: -
J gene: TRBJ2-1
CDR3 length: 13
V gene: TRBV25-1
CDR3 DNA: TGTGCCAGCAGGGGTCCAGTTGTGGATGAGCAGTTCTTC
CDR3 protein: CASRGPVVDEQFF

D gene: -
clone size: -
J gene: TRBJ2-7
CDR3 length: 13
V gene: TRBV23-1
CDR3 DNA: TGCGCCAGCAGTCCCGGGGACTCCTACGAGCAGTACTTC
CDR3 protein: CASSPGDSYEQYF

D gene: TRBD1
clone size: -
J gene: TRBJ2-7
CDR3 length: 14
V gene: TRBV11-2
CDR3 DNA: TGTGCCAGCAGCTTAACAGGGGGCATCAACGAGCAGTACTTC
CDR3 protein: CASSLTGGINEQYF

D gene: -
clone size: -
J gene: TRBJ1-4
CDR3 length: 14
V gene: TRBV5-4
CDR3 DNA: TGTGCCAGCAGCTCACGGGGGACGAATGAAAAACTGTTTTTT
CDR3 protein: CASSSRGTNEKLFF

D gene: TRBD1
clone size: once
J gene: TRBJ1-6
CDR3 length: 14
V gene: TRBV27
CDR3 DNA: TGTGCCAGCAGCCTGACAGGGATGGGTTCACCCCTCCACTTT
CDR3 protein: CASSLTGMGSPLHF

D gene: -
clone size: -
J gene: TRBJ2-7
CDR3 length: 16
V gene: TRBV27
CDR3 DNA: TGTGCCAGCAGTACAAGGTCATCCGGGCCATCCTACGAGCAGTACTTC
CDR3 protein: CASSTRSSGPSYEQYF

D gene: -
clone size: -
J gene: TRBJ1-5
CDR3 length: 14
V gene: TRBV5-6
CDR3 DNA: TGTGCCAGCAGCCTCGTGGAGGGGAATCAGCCCCAGCATTTT
CDR3 protein: CASSLVEGNQPQHF

D gene: -
clone size: few
J gene: TRBJ2-2
CDR3 length: 15
V gene: TRBV2
CDR3 DNA: TGTGCCAGCAGTGAAGCCAGGGGTCCAACCGGGGAGCTGTTTTTT
CDR3 protein: CASSEARGPTGELFF

D gene: -
clone size: -
J gene: TRBJ2-3
CDR3 length: 12
V gene: TRBV18
CDR3 DNA: TGTGCCAGCTCACCAAGGCAAGATACGCAGTATTTT
CDR3 protein: CASSPRQDTQYF

D gene: -
clone size: -
J gene: TRBJ2-5
CDR3 length: 14
V gene: TRBV7-9
CDR3 DNA: TGTGCCAGCAGCTCCGAAGCGTACCAAGAGACCCAGTACTTC
CDR3 protein: CASSSEAYQETQYF

D gene: -
clone size: -
J gene: TRBJ1-1
CDR3 length: 12
V gene: TRBV5-1
CDR3 DNA: TGCGCCAGCAGCTCGGAAGGATCCTTAGCTTTCTTT
CDR3 protein: CASSSEGSLAFF

D gene: -
clone size: -
J gene: TRBJ2-7
CDR3 length: 13
V gene: TRBV27
CDR3 DNA: TGTGCCAGCAGTTATCAACAATCCTACGAGCAGTACTTC
CDR3 protein: CASSYQQSYEQYF

D gene: -
clone size: -
J gene: TRBJ1-4
CDR3 length: 16
V gene: TRBV19
CDR3 DNA: TGTGCCAGTAGTCGAGATATATGGGTAACTAATGAAAAACTGTTTTTT
CDR3 protein: CASSRDIWVTNEKLFF

D gene: TRBD1
clone size: -
J gene: TRBJ1-5
CDR3 length: 15
V gene: TRBV5-5
CDR3 DNA: TGTGCCAGCAGCCTGACAGGGTTTGGCAATCAGCCCCAGCATTTT
CDR3 protein: CASSLTGFGNQPQHF

D gene: -
clone size: -
J gene: TRBJ2-3
CDR3 length: 15
V gene: TRBV7-2
CDR3 DNA: TGTGCCAGCAGCTTCAATAAGGCCCGCACAGATACGCAGTATTTT
CDR3 protein: CASSFNKARTDTQYF

D gene: TRBD1
clone size: -
J gene: TRBJ2-1
CDR3 length: 15
V gene: TRBV7-2
CDR3 DNA: TGTGCCAGCAGCTTAACGACGACAGGGCCCAATGAGCAGTTCTTC
CDR3 protein: CASSLTTTGPNEQFF

D gene: TRBD1
clone size: -
J gene: TRBJ1-2
CDR3 length: 15
V gene: TRBV10-3
CDR3 DNA: TGTGCCATCAGTGCCTCGGGACAGGGGTACTATGGCTACACCTTC
CDR3 protein: CAISASGQGYYGYTF

D gene: TRBD1
clone size: once
J gene: TRBJ1-1
CDR3 length: 14
V gene: TRBV28
CDR3 DNA: TGTGCCAGCAGCACACAGGGGGCGATCGCTGAAGCTTTCTTT
CDR3 protein: CASSTQGAIAEAFF

D gene: -
clone size: -
J gene: TRBJ1-3
CDR3 length: 17
V gene: TRBV23-1
CDR3 DNA: TGCGCCAGCAGTCAAATCGCGGGACGGGTTCCTGGAAACACCATATATTTT
CDR3 protein: CASSQIAGRVPGNTIYF

D gene: -
clone size: -
J gene: TRBJ1-2
CDR3 length: 13
V gene: TRBV5-1
CDR3 DNA: TGCGCCAGCAGTCCTAGGGCAGGGAAGGACTACACCTTC
CDR3 protein: CASSPRAGKDYTF

D gene: -
clone size: -
J gene: TRBJ2-1
CDR3 length: 14
V gene: TRBV15
CDR3 DNA: TGTGCCACCCGAGGGGCGGACCCCGTTTATGAGCAGTTCTTC
CDR3 protein: CATRGADPVYEQFF

D gene: TRBD1
clone size: few
J gene: TRBJ2-7
CDR3 length: 14
V gene: TRBV5-4
CDR3 DNA: TGTGCCAGCAGCTTGGGGGGACAGTCCTACGAGCAGTACTTC
CDR3 protein: CASSLGGQSYEQYF

D gene: -
clone size: -
J gene: TRBJ2-5
CDR3 length: 14
V gene: TRBV30
CDR3 DNA: TGTGCCTGGAGTACCCTAGGGGTGGAGGAGACCCAGTACTTC
CDR3 protein: CAWSTLGVEETQYF

D gene: TRBD1
clone size: -
J gene: TRBJ2-3
CDR3 length: 16
V gene: TRBV4-3
CDR3 DNA: TGCGCCAGCAGCCAAGCGACAGGGGGGTACACAGATACGCAGTATTTT
CDR3 protein: CASSQATGGYTDTQYF

D gene: TRBD2
clone size: -
J gene: TRBJ2-1
CDR3 length: 17
V gene: TRBV30
CDR3 DNA: TGTGCCTGGAGTGTAAGTACCCTAGCGGGACCCTACAATGAGCAGTTCTTC
CDR3 protein: CAWSVSTLAGPYNEQFF

D gene: TRBD1
clone size: -
J gene: TRBJ2-2
CDR3 length: 16
V gene: TRBV7-2
CDR3 DNA: TGTGCCAGCAGCTTAAGGGACAGGATAAACACCGGGGAGCTGTTTTTT
CDR3 protein: CASSLRDRINTGELFF

D gene: -
clone size: -
J gene: TRBJ1-4
CDR3 length: 15
V gene: TRBV19
CDR3 DNA: TGTGCCAGTAGTACTAACAGGGCAACTAATGAAAAACTGTTTTTT
CDR3 protein: CASSTNRATNEKLFF

D gene: -
clone size: -
J gene: TRBJ2-7
CDR3 length: 10
V gene: TRBV27
CDR3 DNA: TGTGCCAGCGGTAACAGGGCGCAGTACTTC
CDR3 protein: CASGNRAQYF

D gene: -
clone size: -
J gene: TRBJ2-3
CDR3 length: 15
V gene: TRBV29-1
CDR3 DNA: TGCAGCGTTGAAGAACAGGCTAGAAGCACAGATACGCAGTATTTT
CDR3 protein: CSVEEQARSTDTQYF

D gene: -
clone size: once
J gene: TRBJ1-5
CDR3 length: 13
V gene: TRBV4-3
CDR3 DNA: TGCGCCAGCAGCCAAACTCGCGATCAGCCCCAGCATTTT
CDR3 protein: CASSQTRDQPQHF